The TCR beta chain under discussion was sequenced for a study of blood T cell repertoires in COVID-19. The V and J ends lost 0 bases and 7 bases respectively, with 12 bases between them. The CDR3 is made up of 15 amino acids. The germline V gene encodes CDR1 MNHEY and CDR2 SVGEGT. In the original workflow: Researchers report that nucleated cell counts were estimated from reference gene primer amplification. Produced via immunoSEQ multiplex PCR; TCRdb's table is partial and in-frame only. V and J calls and clone size are copied from that table; D and trimming were computed from the DNA. The sample carries over 70,000 clones, 80% recorded once.

The clonotype comes from a woman in her seventies with acute or convalescent COVID-19. Sample: peripheral blood. The rearrangement uses TRBV6-2 or TRBV6-3 and TRBJ1-4; perhaps TRBD1 as D (6 bases). The CDR3 loop reads CASSYSRGDLEKLFF. The CDR3 nucleotides are TGTGCCAGCAGTTACTCCAGGGGAGATCTTGAAAAACTGTTTTTT.